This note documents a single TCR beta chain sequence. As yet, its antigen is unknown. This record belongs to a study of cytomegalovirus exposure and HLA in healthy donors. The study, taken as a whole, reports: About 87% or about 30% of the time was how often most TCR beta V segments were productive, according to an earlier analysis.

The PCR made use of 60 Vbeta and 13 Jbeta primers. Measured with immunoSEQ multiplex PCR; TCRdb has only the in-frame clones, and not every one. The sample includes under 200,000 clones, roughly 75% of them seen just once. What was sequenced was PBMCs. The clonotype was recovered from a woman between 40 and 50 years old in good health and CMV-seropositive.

CDR3 loop: CAWSKPRYGNTIYF. The CDR3 DNA follows: TGTGCCTGGAGTAAGCCGCGGTATGGAAACACCATATATTTT. The chain has TRBV30 and TRBJ1-3; D not resolved. Looked up from germline, CDR1 is GTSNPN and CDR2 is SVGIG (reference sequence). This CDR3 contains 14 residues. Trimming took 2 bases from V and 3 from J, leaving 11 bases between them.